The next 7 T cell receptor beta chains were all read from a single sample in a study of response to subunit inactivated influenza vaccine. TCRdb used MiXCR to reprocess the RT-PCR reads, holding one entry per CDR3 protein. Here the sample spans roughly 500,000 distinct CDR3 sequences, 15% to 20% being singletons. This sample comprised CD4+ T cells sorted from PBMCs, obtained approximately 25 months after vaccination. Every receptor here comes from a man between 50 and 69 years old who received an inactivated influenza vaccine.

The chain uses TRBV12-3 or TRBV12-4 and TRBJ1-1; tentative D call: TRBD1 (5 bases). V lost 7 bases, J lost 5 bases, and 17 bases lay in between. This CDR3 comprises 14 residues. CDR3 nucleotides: TGTGCCAGCACCCAATCAGGGACGGAGACTGAAGCTTTCTTT. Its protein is CASTQSGTETEAFF.

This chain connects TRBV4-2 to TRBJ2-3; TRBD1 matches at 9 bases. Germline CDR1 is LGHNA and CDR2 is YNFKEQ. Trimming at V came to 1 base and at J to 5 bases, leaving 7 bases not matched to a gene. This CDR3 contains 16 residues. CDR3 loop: CASSQVTNRGQDTQYF. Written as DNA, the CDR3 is TGTGCCAGCAGCCAAGTTACTAACAGGGGGCAAGATACGCAGTATTTT.

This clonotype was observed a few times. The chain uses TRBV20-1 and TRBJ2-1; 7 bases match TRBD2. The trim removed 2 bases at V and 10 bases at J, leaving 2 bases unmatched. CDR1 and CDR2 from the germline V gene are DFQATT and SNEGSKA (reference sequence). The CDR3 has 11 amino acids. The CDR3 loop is CSARKTSEQFF. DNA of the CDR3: TGCAGTGCTAGAAAGACTAGCGAGCAGTTCTTC.

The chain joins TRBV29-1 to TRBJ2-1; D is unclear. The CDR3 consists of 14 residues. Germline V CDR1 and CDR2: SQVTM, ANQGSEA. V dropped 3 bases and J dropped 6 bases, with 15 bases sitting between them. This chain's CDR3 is CSVEFGGNFNEQFF. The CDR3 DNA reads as TGCAGCGTTGAGTTTGGCGGCAACTTCAATGAGCAGTTCTTC.

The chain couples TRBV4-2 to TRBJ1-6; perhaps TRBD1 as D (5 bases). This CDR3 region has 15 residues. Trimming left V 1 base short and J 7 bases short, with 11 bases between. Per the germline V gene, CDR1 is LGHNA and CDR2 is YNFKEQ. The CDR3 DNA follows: TGTGCCAGCAGCCAAGTCGGCAGGGTAAATTCACCCCTCCACTTT. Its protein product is CASSQVGRVNSPLHF.

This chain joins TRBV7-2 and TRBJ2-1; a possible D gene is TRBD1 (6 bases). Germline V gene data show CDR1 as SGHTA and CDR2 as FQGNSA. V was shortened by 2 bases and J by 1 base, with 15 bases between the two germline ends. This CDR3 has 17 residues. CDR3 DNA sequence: TGTGCCAGCAGCTTAATGACAGGAGTAGGATCCTACAATGAGCAGTTCTTC. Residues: CASSLMTGVGSYNEQFF.

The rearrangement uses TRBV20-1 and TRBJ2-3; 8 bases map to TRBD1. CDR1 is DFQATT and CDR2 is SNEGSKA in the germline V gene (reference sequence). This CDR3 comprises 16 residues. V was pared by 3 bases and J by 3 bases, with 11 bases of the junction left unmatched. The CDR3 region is CSAREILTGDTDTQYF. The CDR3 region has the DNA TGCAGTGCTAGGGAGATATTGACAGGGGATACAGATACGCAGTATTTT.